Following are 11 T cell receptor beta chains from one sample sequenced in a study of T-cell memory formation after mild COVID-19. TCRdb ran MiXCR on the 5' RACE reads and lists one entry per CDR3 protein. The repertoire has 250,000 or so distinct CDR3 sequences, approximately 9% of them found once; the top ten carry 22%. The sequencing input was PBMCs or a T cell subset sorted from them (not recorded which). These TCRs come from a man aged 18 to 30 who had mild COVID-19 (a few samples of this study predate the infection). Cell type and time point are not known.

In its sample, this clonotype was seen a few times. The chain links TRBV12-3 or TRBV12-4 to TRBJ1-2, with 9 nucleotides matching TRBD1. V lost 6 bases, J lost 4 bases, and 18 bases stayed unmatched. The CDR3 contains 18 residues. As DNA, the CDR3 is TGTGCCAGCAGCCACTCTAAAGCCCGGGACAGGGCCCTCTATGGCTACACCTTC. This encodes CASSHSKARDRALYGYTF.

This clonotype was observed a handful of times. The chain is built from TRBV6-2 or TRBV6-3 and TRBJ2-1, with TRBD1 matching 9 bases. The CDR3 sequence is 14 residues long. With V trimmed by 7 bases and J by 9 bases, 10 bases remained unmatched. Germline-derived CDR1 and CDR2 are MNHEY and SVGEGT. CDR3 residues: CASNTGQGGGEQFF. CDR3 DNA sequence: TGTGCCAGCAATACGGGACAGGGTGGGGGTGAGCAGTTCTTC.

The chain joins TRBV5-1 to TRBJ1-2, with 9 bases aligning to TRBD1. Germline V CDR1 and CDR2: SGHRS, YFSETQ. Trimming cost V 3 bases and J 7 bases; bases outside gene matches: 13. This CDR3 comprises 16 residues. The CDR3 here is CASSSTTSTGGGGYTF. As DNA, the CDR3 is TGCGCCAGCAGCTCCACTACCTCGACAGGGGGTGGTGGCTACACCTTC.

The chain is built from TRBV11-2 and TRBJ1-3, with D uncertain. This CDR3 comprises 16 residues. From germline, CDR1 is SGHAT and CDR2 FQNNGV. The V end lost 2 bases, the J end lost 0 bases, and 11 bases lay between the germline ends. CDR3 DNA: TGTGCCAGCAGCTTACAGTTGGTGATCTCTGGAAACACCATATATTTT. Amino acids: CASSLQLVISGNTIYF.

The chain employs TRBV5-1 and TRBJ2-3; tentatively, D is TRBD1 (6 bases). Germline V gives CDR1 SGHRS, CDR2 YFSETQ. V was trimmed by 6 bases and J by 2 bases, leaving 16 bases between them. The CDR3 totals 15 residues. In DNA form, the CDR3 reads TGCGCCAGCACCCCTGGGGGACACTACACAGATACGCAGTATTTT. It specifies CASTPGGHYTDTQYF.

This clonotype was detected a few times. The chain employs TRBV3-1 and TRBJ2-1; 10 bases map to TRBD2. This CDR3 contains 16 residues. V shed 0 bases, J shed 7 bases, and the junction held 6 bases outside the gene matches. Germline V CDR1 and CDR2: LGHDT, YNNKEL (reference sequence). The CDR3 coding sequence is TGTGCCAGCAGCCAAGATAAAGCTAGCGGGGGAAATGAGCAGTTCTTC. Protein sequence: CASSQDKASGGNEQFF.

There are many counts of this clonotype. This chain uses TRBV7-2 with TRBJ1-6; TRBD1 might be the D (5 bases). Germline-derived CDR1 and CDR2 are SGHTA and FQGNSA. The CDR3 has 15 residues. V shed 2 bases and J shed 5 bases, with 10 bases lying between them. The CDR3 is CASSLSGPHNSPLHF. The CDR3 DNA is TGTGCCAGCAGCTTATCGGGGCCTCATAATTCACCCCTCCACTTT. Together with reference TRBV7-2 and TRBJ1-6, the CDR3 gives the full variable domain: GAGVSQSPSNKVTEKGKDVELRCDPISGHTALYWYRQSLGQGLEFLIYFQGNSAPDKSGLPSDRFSAERTGGSVSTLTIQRTQQEDSAVYLCASSLSGPHNSPLHFGNGTRLTVT.

This rearrangement joins TRBV5-1 to TRBJ1-4, with no clear D. The ends were cut back, 1 base at V and 7 bases at J, with 11 bases in the middle. Germline lookup yields CDR1 SGHRS and CDR2 YFSETQ. The CDR3 has 14 residues. The CDR3 bases are TGCGCCAGCAGCTTGTCCGGGTTTTCTGAAAAACTGTTTTTT. It yields the protein CASSLSGFSEKLFF.

This clonotype was seen only a few times. This rearrangement joins TRBV19 to TRBJ2-2, with 7 bases fitting TRBD1. The CDR3 contains 16 residues. V shed 8 bases and J 3 bases; nucleotides not matched to a gene: 12. Germline values: CDR1 LNHDA, CDR2 SQIVND (reference sequence). The CDR3 nucleotides read TGTGCCAGTGAAGGGGGCCGCGCCGTCTACACCGGGGAGCTGTTTTTT. This encodes CASEGGRAVYTGELFF.

Here the CDR3 reads CSVEGANIQYF. CDR3 DNA sequence: TGCAGCGTTGAGGGGGCAAACATTCAGTACTTC. This chain joins TRBV29-1 and TRBJ2-4; TRBD1 might be the D (6 bases). Germline V gene sequence: CDR1 SQVTM, CDR2 ANQGSEA. The CDR3 contains 11 residues. With 3 bases removed from V and 6 bases from J, the gap between germline ends came to 6 bases.

Regarding this clonotype: Since a much larger clone is just one base distant, this may be a read error. The chain carries TRBV3-1 and TRBJ2-3; tentative D call: TRBD1 (6 bases). The ends were cut back, 0 bases at V and 3 bases at J, with 16 bases in the middle. The CDR3 spans 17 residues. Germline CDR1 and CDR2: LGHDT and YNNKEL (reference sequence). CDR3 in amino acids: CASSQDPRLGATDTQYF. DNA of the CDR3: TGTGCCAGCAGCCAAGATCCGCGACTGGGGGCGACAGATACGCAGTATTTT.